This record looks at one TCR beta chain sequence and its context. Per the original data handling: Scientists estimated how many nucleated cells there were by amplifying reference gene primers. Clones were read by immunoSEQ multiplex PCR, and TCRdb kept only the in-frame ones, dropping some. V and J calls and clone size are copied from that table; D and trimming were computed from the DNA. Among approximately 200,000 clones listed, 65% to 90% were seen once. This sample is part of a study of blood T cell repertoires in COVID-19. Study overall: The origin of the acute and convalescent COVID-19 samples was the United States, Italy and Spain. PBMCs, B-cell-depleted T cells, or T cells provided the cDNA or gDNA that made up the material.

CDR1 is KGHSH and CDR2 is LQKENI in the germline V gene. The CDR3 covers 13 residues. V shed 4 bases and J shed 5 bases, with 11 bases lying between them. Sequencing was carried out using peripheral blood. The sequence was collected from a middle-aged man with acute or convalescent COVID-19. The chain recombines TRBV18 with TRBJ2-5; D perhaps matches TRBD2 (6 bases). CDR3 DNA: TGTGCCAGCTCACGGGGCCGGGGGGAGACCCAGTACTTC. It specifies CASSRGRGETQYF.